This TCR beta chain is from a study of shared clonotypes between healthy human individuals. Sequenced by immunoSEQ multiplex PCR; TCRdb stores in-frame clones only, minus some. Of 450,000 to 500,000 clones listed, less than 80% are singletons. V gave up 5 bases and J gave up 4 bases, with 20 bases separating them. Looked up from germline, CDR1 is SGHTA and CDR2 is FQGNSA. The CDR3 covers 16 residues. The sequenced sample was PBMCs. V gene TRBV7-2 combines with J gene TRBJ2-5, with D possibly matching TRBD2 (5 bases). The sequence was obtained from a woman aged 40 to 50 in good health. Some clones in this sample may be carry-over from other donors' samples. As DNA, the CDR3 is TGTGCCAGCAGCCCAAGCCGAGCGGAAGGGCTAGAGACCCAGTACTTC. Protein product: CASSPSRAEGLETQYF.